The clone carrying this T cell receptor (beta chain) was counted once. No antigen is known for it. From the 120-subject validation cohort, which was separate from the roughly 680-subject first cohort, the donors were drawn. The data derive from a study of cytomegalovirus exposure and HLA in healthy donors. Study in general: A subsequent analysis stated that the roughly 130 validation repertoires were run on the same platform as the roughly 700 first-cohort repertoires. General study findings and limits: Accounts indicate the classifier identified cytomegalovirus status with strong specificity and sensitivity. In a later analysis, first-cohort TCR clusters were found to tend to co-occur in the 130 or so validation repertoires.

Germline values: CDR1 SEHNR, CDR2 FQNEAQ (reference sequence). The CDR3 has 16 residues. V lost 6 bases, J lost 7 bases, and 24 bases lay in between. The repertoire was sequenced with immunoSEQ multiplex PCR; TCRdb's copy has only in-frame clones and lacks some. The data hold over 250,000 clones, with 80% to 90% observed a single time. The J gene is TRBJ1-2, the V gene TRBV7-9, with D perhaps matching TRBD1 (5 bases). The receptor was derived from a woman aged 18-35 years in good health and CMV-seronegative. Sample: PBMCs. The CDR3 nucleotides are TGTGCCAGCAGTCAGACAGACCACCCTCTTTATGGTGGCTACACCTTC. Residues: CASSQTDHPLYGGYTF.